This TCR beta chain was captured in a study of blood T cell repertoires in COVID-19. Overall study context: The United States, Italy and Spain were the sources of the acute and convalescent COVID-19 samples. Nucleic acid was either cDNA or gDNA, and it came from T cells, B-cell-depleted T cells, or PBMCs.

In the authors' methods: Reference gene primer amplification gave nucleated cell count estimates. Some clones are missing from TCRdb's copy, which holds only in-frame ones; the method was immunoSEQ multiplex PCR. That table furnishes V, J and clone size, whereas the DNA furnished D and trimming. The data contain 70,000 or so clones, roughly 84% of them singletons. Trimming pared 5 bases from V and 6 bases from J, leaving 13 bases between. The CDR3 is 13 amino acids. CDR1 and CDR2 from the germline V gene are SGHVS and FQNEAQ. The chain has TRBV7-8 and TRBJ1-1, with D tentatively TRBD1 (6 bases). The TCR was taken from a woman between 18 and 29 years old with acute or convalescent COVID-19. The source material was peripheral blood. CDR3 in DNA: TGTGCCAGCAGCCCTGGACAGTACGCTGAAGCTTTCTTT. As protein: CASSPGQYAEAFF.